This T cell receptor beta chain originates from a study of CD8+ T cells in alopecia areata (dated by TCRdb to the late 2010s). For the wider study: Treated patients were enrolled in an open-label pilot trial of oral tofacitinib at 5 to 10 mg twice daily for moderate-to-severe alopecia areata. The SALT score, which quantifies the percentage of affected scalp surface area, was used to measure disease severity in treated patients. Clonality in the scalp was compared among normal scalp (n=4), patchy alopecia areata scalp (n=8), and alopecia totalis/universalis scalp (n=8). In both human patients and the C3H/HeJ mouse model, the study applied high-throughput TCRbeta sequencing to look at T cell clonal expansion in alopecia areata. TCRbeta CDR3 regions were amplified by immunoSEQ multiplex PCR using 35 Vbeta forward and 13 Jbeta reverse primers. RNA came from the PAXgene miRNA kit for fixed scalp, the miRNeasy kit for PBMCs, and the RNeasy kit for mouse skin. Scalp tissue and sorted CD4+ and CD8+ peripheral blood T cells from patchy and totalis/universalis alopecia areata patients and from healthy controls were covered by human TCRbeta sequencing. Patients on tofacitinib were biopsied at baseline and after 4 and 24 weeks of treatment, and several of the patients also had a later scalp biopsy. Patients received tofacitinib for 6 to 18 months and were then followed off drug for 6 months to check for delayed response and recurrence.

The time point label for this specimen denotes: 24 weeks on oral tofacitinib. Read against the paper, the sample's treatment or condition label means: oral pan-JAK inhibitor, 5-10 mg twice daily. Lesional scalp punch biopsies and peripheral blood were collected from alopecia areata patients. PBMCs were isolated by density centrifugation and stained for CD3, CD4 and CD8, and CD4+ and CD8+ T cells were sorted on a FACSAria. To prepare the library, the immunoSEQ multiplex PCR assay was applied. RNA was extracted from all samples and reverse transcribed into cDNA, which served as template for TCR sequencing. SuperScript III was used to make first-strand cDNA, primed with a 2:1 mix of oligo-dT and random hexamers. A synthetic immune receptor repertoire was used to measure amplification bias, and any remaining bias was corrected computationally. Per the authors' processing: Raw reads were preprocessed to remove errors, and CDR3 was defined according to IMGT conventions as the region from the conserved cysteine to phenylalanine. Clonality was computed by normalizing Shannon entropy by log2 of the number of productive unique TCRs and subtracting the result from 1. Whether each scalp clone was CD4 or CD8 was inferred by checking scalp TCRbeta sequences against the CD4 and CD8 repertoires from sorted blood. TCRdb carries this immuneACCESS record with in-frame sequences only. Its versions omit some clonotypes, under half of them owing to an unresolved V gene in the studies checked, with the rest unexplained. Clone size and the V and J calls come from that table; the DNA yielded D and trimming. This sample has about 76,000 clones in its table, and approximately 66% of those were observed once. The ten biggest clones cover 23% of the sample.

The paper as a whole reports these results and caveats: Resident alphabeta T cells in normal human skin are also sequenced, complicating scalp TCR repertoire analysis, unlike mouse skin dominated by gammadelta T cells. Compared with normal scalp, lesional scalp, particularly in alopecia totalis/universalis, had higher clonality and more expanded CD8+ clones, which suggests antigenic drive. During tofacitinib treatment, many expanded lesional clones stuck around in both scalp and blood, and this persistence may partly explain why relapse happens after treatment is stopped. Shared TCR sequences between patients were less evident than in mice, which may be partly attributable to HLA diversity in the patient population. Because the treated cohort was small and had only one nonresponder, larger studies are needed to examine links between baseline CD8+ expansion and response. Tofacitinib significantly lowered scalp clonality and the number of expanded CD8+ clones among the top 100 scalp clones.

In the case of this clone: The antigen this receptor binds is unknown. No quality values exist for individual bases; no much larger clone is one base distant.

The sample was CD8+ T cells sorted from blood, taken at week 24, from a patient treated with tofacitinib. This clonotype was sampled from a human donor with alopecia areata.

The CDR3 corresponds to CASSYSLRMEQFF. The DNA is TGTGCCAGCAGTTACTCTCTACGGATGGAGCAGTTCTTC. The rearranged chain carries TRBV6-5 and TRBJ2-1; the D gene identity is not certain. Deletion took 0 bases off V and 10 bases off J, with a span of 10 bases between the germline ends. CDR3 length: 13 amino acids, cysteine to phenylalanine. Solely the CDR3 DNA is kept, with 39 bases framed from the first base. Reading the germline V gene gives CDR1 MNHEY and CDR2 SVGAGI.